This T cell receptor beta chain was found in a study of blood T cells in healthy people across ages. Whole-study results and caveats: Per million T cells, TCR beta diversity dropped about linearly as age rose.

Next came a second PCR, run for about 7 to 12 cycles, which used a sample-barcoded 5' primer along with a J-beta primer mix. Researchers report that each sample yielded at least 2.5 million CDR3-containing paired-end reads. One entry per CDR3 protein results from TCRdb running MiXCR on the 5' RACE reads. The repertoire has 500,000 to 650,000 distinct CDR3 sequences, about 27% of them found once; the top ten carry approximately 3.6%. This clonotype was counted a few times. Its specificity is not known. CDR1 is DFQATT and CDR2 is SNEGSKA in the germline V gene (reference sequence). V was trimmed by 0 bases and J by 3 bases, leaving 15 bases between them. The CDR3 is made up of 15 amino acids. This sample also belongs to another study, concerning T cells of mothers and their children.

Sequencing was done on a sample of blood. The origin of this receptor is a boy between 2 and 10 years old in good health. The chain recombines TRBV20-1 with TRBJ2-7, with D possibly matching TRBD1 (6 bases). This CDR3 is CSARESGTQVYEQYF. CDR3 bases: TGCAGTGCTAGAGAATCCGGGACACAAGTCTACGAGCAGTACTTC.